The rows below give T cell receptor beta chains drawn from one sample of a study of T cells expressing NK-cell markers. TCRdb reprocessed the 5' RACE reads and keeps a single row for each CDR3 protein, giving no DNA. The table lists over 350,000 distinct CDR3 sequences, with about 10% in the top ten. The sample taken for sequencing was blood T cells: a sorted CD56 or NKG2C T cell subset, CD4+ or CD8+ T cells, or bulk PBMC T cells (not recorded which). The receptor set was obtained from a woman between 50 and 59 years old in good health. CDR3s include the opening cysteine and the closing phenylalanine or tryptophan.

v_call	j_call	cdr3_aa
TRBV5-1	TRBJ1-1	CASSLVGQGMNTEAFF
TRBV24-1	TRBJ2-1	CATSTGVVEQFF
TRBV5-1	TRBJ2-5	CASSSKSWRGVETQYF
TRBV20-1	TRBJ2-5	CSANSAQLLQETQYF
TRBV10-3	TRBJ1-2	CATKAGSPGYGYTF
TRBV11-2	TRBJ2-3	CASSAQRGSTDTQYF
TRBV10-1	TRBJ2-3	CASSDATGDTQYF
TRBV5-6	TRBJ2-1	CASSLWRDRNEQFF
TRBV5-5	TRBJ2-5	CASSRVQGAETQYF
TRBV11-2	TRBJ2-7	CASSLASLAQYF
TRBV5-6	TRBJ2-5	CASSSSGTGQETQYF
TRBV29-1	TRBJ2-3	CSVRQAFTDTQYF
TRBV5-1	TRBJ2-1	CASSLAGQGQFF
TRBV5-1	TRBJ2-2	CASSLRTGPFANTGELFF
TRBV12-3/TRBV12-4	TRBJ1-2	CASRDPGYGYTF
TRBV20-1	TRBJ1-4	CSAIGQSNEKLFF
TRBV12-3/TRBV12-4	TRBJ2-3	CASSPPGNPSTDTQYF
TRBV7-8	TRBJ2-3	CASSLAGGGSGDTQYF
TRBV3-1	TRBJ2-7	CASSPRGGLGFEQYF
TRBV5-1	TRBJ2-2	CASSLVLDHGELFF
TRBV6-1	TRBJ2-3	CASKTSGSGTQYF
TRBV5-1	TRBJ2-7	CASSLEGGEQYF
TRBV6-6	TRBJ2-2	CASSSIFRGTGELFF
TRBV12-3/TRBV12-4	TRBJ2-2	CASSSLSSRGELFF
TRBV2	TRBJ2-7	CATQGGRLSYEQYF
TRBV24-1	TRBJ2-4	CATSGQGLDKNIQYF
TRBV20-1	TRBJ1-3	CSASPLDTYSGNTIYF
TRBV12-3/TRBV12-4	TRBJ1-1	CASSFSMAGALNTEAFF
TRBV24-1	TRBJ2-3	CATSEPQGTQYF
TRBV4-1	TRBJ2-3	CASTREGLSGVTDTQYF
TRBV15	TRBJ2-6	CATSSVSISGANVLTF
TRBV7-9	TRBJ2-3	CASVARGLSDTQYF
TRBV20-1	TRBJ2-1	CSASTDFYNEQFF
TRBV12-3/TRBV12-4	TRBJ2-2	CASKARAGLPGELFF
TRBV5-1	TRBJ2-7	CASSSHAEAHEQYF
TRBV5-1	TRBJ2-7	CASSLVAGSYEQYF
TRBV29-1	TRBJ2-1	CSGSSGRGLEQFF
TRBV20-1	TRBJ1-5	CSASALQGYSNQPQHF
TRBV10-3	TRBJ2-2	CAISADSTGELFF
TRBV21-1	TRBJ1-1	CASSPKGALNTEAFF
TRBV6-6	TRBJ2-2	CASRIGGETGELFF
TRBV3-1	TRBJ2-1	CASSQGGEARAEQFF
TRBV25-1	TRBJ2-1	CASTKREYNEQFF
TRBV12-3/TRBV12-4	TRBJ1-4	CASSLETGPTNEKLFF
TRBV7-9	TRBJ2-1	CASSLTASRSSYNEQFF
TRBV12-3/TRBV12-4	TRBJ1-2	CASRGIGVYGYTF
TRBV5-6	TRBJ1-6	CASSAGQILLNSPLHF
TRBV12-3/TRBV12-4	TRBJ2-2	CASSDYFISGELFF
TRBV15	TRBJ2-7	CATRSLGSYEQYF
TRBV3-1	TRBJ2-1	CASSQRLGVNEQFF